This TCR beta chain was found in a study of cytomegalovirus exposure and HLA in healthy donors (dated by TCRdb to 2017 to 2019). Context from the whole study: In an earlier analysis of fewer than 750 of the donors, 250 to 350 Gb of sequence data and approximately 120 million unique TCR beta sequences from approximately 180 million T cells were reported. Rather than using new phenotypic data, the later analysis identified candidate immune exposures from TCR beta sequences and from how often those sequences occurred across donors. To study patterns of TCR occurrence, a later analysis re-analyzed previously published TCR beta repertoires from 600 to 750 donors and added high-resolution HLA genotyping. The study used immunosequencing to profile the T cell repertoires of 666 subjects and linked those repertoires to cytomegalovirus serostatus. Roughly 5 DR-DQ haplotypes were treated as single units for association and clustering because of strong linkage in the cohort. Of the roughly 400 genotyped donors, 65% to 90% were placed in the genetic ancestry cluster associated with self-reported Caucasian donors. A later genetic analysis used genome-wide SNP genotypes for about three fifths of the 666 donors, treating that subset as a discovery cohort. The study combined high-throughput TCR immunosequencing, statistical association of individual TCRs with disease status, and machine learning to predict cytomegalovirus infection status. Around 300 gigabases of sequencing data and approximately 85 million unique TCR sequences were included in an early release covering 550 to 800 HLA-typed donors. Typing coverage differed by locus: A, B, C, DRB1 and DQB1 were typed in roughly 620-630 donors, DQA1 in about 500, DPA1 in over 600, and DPB1 in 450 to 480. Donor age, sex, ethnicity and CMV serostatus were collected together with the repertoire data. An earlier analysis of roughly 600 of the donors used high-throughput TCR beta sequencing to judge whether each TCR beta V gene segment behaved as functional or pseudogenic. A separate validation cohort of more than 100 different subjects was used in addition to the approximately 700-subject first cohort. The study aimed to test whether signatures of past pathogen exposure could be identified by cataloging public T cell receptors. Every repertoire in the discovery cohort had been generated on one and the same sequencing platform. HLA typing included class I and class II loci at four-digit resolution. Among roughly 400 genotyped donors of the cohort, an average of 235,054 unique TCR beta nucleotide sequences were sequenced per donor, roughly 18% of them non-productive.

The cohort consisted of 600 or so healthy bone marrow donors. At the time of sampling, all cohort members were nominally healthy, though unrecorded immune exposures were likely present. The donor was CMV seronegative and belonged to the group of over 350 seronegative cohort members. Every donor gave a peripheral blood sample, and the peripheral blood mononuclear cells from that sample were used for TCR beta sequencing. Genomic DNA was extracted from the blood cell samples with the Qiagen DNeasy Blood Extraction Kit. The study at large found these results: A group of highly shared sequence variants was considered likely to be a technical artifact of the sequencing pipeline. A further reported finding was that TCR beta sequences accurately predicted the HLA-A and HLA-B alleles for most subjects in the first cohort. Linkage disequilibrium might explain the correlated functional status among segregating V segments, but an unknown experimental factor could not be excluded. Several of the top co-occurrence clusters appeared to be linked to parvovirus B19, influenza, CMV and Epstein-Barr virus, according to a later analysis. According to a later genetic analysis, donors in an Asian-associated ancestry cluster had fewer N-insertions in productive TCRs than the roughly 660-donor mean. Because HLA typing was missing for some donors at each locus, association tests included only the typed subset. Because counts were too low, more than 15 rarely observed V segments, including chromosome 9 orphons, were excluded from the earlier analysis of roughly 580 of the donors. In this cohort, only TCR beta chains were sequenced, and detectable features were limited by the absence of alpha or paired-chain data. Immune exposure information for the cohort was limited to CMV serostatus. According to a later analysis, TCR association rates differed among HLA loci, with DRB1 alleles showing the most associated TCRs and HLA-C alleles showing the fewest. Because the 87-base-pair reads could not distinguish some IMGT-functional V segments, including TRBV6-2 and TRBV6-3, those segments were excluded. The study listed 164 TCR beta chains as associated with cytomegalovirus. At a false discovery rate of 0.05, a later analysis linked roughly 17,000 TCR beta sequences to specific HLA alleles. Assigning TCR associations to individual alleles was difficult when HLA alleles, especially DR and DQ, strongly co-occurred. A later analysis found that most CMV-associated TCR beta chains appeared HLA-restricted, with HLA associations seemingly driven largely by CMV exposure. An earlier analysis of some 560 of the donors showed that most TCR beta V segments appeared in productive rearrangements either about 87% or about 30% of the time, which broadly matched IMGT annotations. In vitro tests confirmed that three of the cytomegalovirus-associated TCR beta chains recognize cytomegalovirus antigens. Roughly uniform sequencing depth across donors was assumed in presence/absence analyses, although this assumption may not hold. The classifier was reported to diagnose cytomegalovirus status with high specificity and sensitivity in both the original and validation cohorts. It was suggested by the authors that the approach could potentially be generalized to other disease states and immunological phenotypes. In a later genetic analysis, a missense DCLRE1C variant was associated with V-gene and J-gene trimming of TCR beta chains, and the association was replicated in an independent cohort. Compared with equally common non-associated chains, HLA-associated TCR beta chains in a later analysis were more clonally expanded and had lower generation probabilities. Most TCR sequences were seen in very few donors, while some public TCRs were found in many individuals.

In the germline V gene, CDR1 corresponds to SGHDT and CDR2 to YYEEEE. Inclusive of the bounding cysteine and phenylalanine, the CDR3 is 14 residues long. The read is trimmed to its CDR3 DNA, 42 bases read in frame from base 1. V has 3 bases trimmed and J has 6 bases trimmed; junction bases matching no gene number 5. Preparation of the library involved the immunoSEQ multiplex PCR assay. A mixture of 60 forward primers for TCR Vbeta segments and 13 reverse primers for TCR Jbeta segments was used in the multiplex PCR. The CDR3 region of rearranged TCR beta genes was amplified from genomic DNA with a multiplex PCR assay. The amplified TCR beta libraries were sequenced on the Illumina HiSeq System as 87-base-pair reads. As for the authors' bioinformatics: A later analysis tallied around 87 million unique TCR beta chains across the 666 repertoires, and approximately 9.9 million of those chains were shared by two or more donors. A nearest-neighbor algorithm error-corrected the raw reads and collapsed the reads into unique sequences, merging closely related sequences to remove PCR and sequencing errors. To assign V, D and J gene segments, CDR3 sequences were aligned to IMGT reference sequences. Each retained sequence needed at least a six-nucleotide match to both a V gene segment and a J gene segment. Rearrangements were called productive when the CDR3 lacked stop codons and stayed in frame with V and J; all others were non-productive. CDR3 was defined according to IMGT convention as the region running from the second conserved V-encoded cysteine to the conserved J-encoded phenylalanine. Sequences without an unambiguous match to a single V gene segment were excluded from the earlier analysis of 587 of the donors. In an earlier analysis of approximately 590 of the donors, V segments were called functional above 56.7% productive rearrangements and were called segregating when the between-donor standard deviation exceeded 5%. A statistical classification framework was built to diagnose cytomegalovirus status from the catalog of TCR beta chain sequences. In a later analysis, TCR nucleotide sequences were compared against IMGT/GENE-DB human TR gene sequences so that V and J genes could be assigned. The TCRdist pipeline was used in a later analysis to assign CDR3 sequences and most-parsimonious VDJ recombination scenarios. In a later analysis, each TCR beta chain was defined by its CDR3 amino acid sequence together with its V-gene family, and reads without a unique V-gene family were excluded. As a way to deal with suspected cross-contamination and a sequencing artifact, a later analysis dropped under 600 nucleotide sequences that were highly shared and had low generation probability. In a later analysis, a clonal expansion index was calculated for each public chain from normalized within-repertoire ranks of inferred template counts. A later analysis computed generation probabilities with a VDJ recombination model fitted to out-of-frame rearrangements, and checked the results against IGoR. Hypergeometric tests were used in a later analysis to score TCR-TCR, TCR-HLA and TCR-CMV co-occurrence, with a repertoire-size bias correction applied to the TCR pairs. To estimate false discovery rates, a later analysis permuted the HLA or CMV assignments 20 times. In a later analysis, co-occurring TCRs were grouped using DBSCAN, with TCRdist sequence similarity added in when clustering inside HLA-allele-positive subsets. Repertoires with fewer than 30,000 or more than 120,000 public chains, plus five repertoires with anomalous nucleotide sharing, were excluded from co-occurrence clustering. TCRdb retrieved this table from immuneACCESS and kept in-frame rearrangements only. Not all clones are present; in checked studies, unresolved V genes account for under half, and no reason is known for the remainder. V, J and clone size were drawn from that table, and D and trimming were deduced from the DNA. The sample data list some 130,000 clones, and 75% to 85% of these were observed just once. 2% to 3% of the sample rests with the top ten.

This clone was observed a single time. Its antigen target is currently unknown. The record has no base qualities; no much larger clone is one base away. The TCR sequence derives from a man younger than 40 in good health and CMV-seronegative. Sequenced sample: PBMCs. The chain is encoded by TRBV5-6 joined to TRBJ2-3, and 9 junctional nucleotides match TRBD1. This receptor has the CDR3 CASSWTGAWDTQYF. Here is the DNA: TGTGCCAGCAGCTGGACAGGGGCTTGGGATACGCAGTATTTT.